One sample yielded the 4 T cell receptor beta chains listed below, sequenced in a study of human CD8 memory T cell subsets. Sequencing libraries of TCR beta were made by UMI-labeled 5' RACE. TCRdb derives one entry per CDR3 protein from the 5' RACE reads, leaving out DNA. Found here are thousands of distinct CDR3 sequences; the top ten clones hold approximately 20%. What was sequenced was CD8+ stem-like memory T cells (TSCM and TCM) sorted from PBMCs. Subset of the sample: stem-like memory CD8 T cells (TSTEM), CCR7+ PD-1- TIGIT-. Every receptor here comes from a human donor in good health.

J is TRBJ2-1 and V is TRBV12-3 or TRBV12-4. The CDR3 extends over 15 amino acids. The chain's CDR3 is CASSFLTDAYNEQFF.

By frequency, this clonotype registers medium-sized. V is TRBV7-9 and J is TRBJ1-1. Per germline, CDR1 SEHNR and CDR2 FQNEAQ (reference sequence). CDR3 length: 16 amino acids. The CDR3 sequence is CASSPPGRGGLAEAFF.

CDR3 amino acids: CASRQPLAGGTETQYF. The chain carries TRBV6-2 or TRBV6-3 and TRBJ2-5; the D gene TCRdb calls, TRBD2, cannot be checked with no DNA. Germline V lookup: CDR1 MNHEY, CDR2 SVGEGT. The CDR3 is 16 residues long.

This chain links TRBV27 with TRBJ2-1; TCRdb gives TRBD1 as the D gene, but with no DNA this cannot be confirmed. Germline CDR1 MNHEY, CDR2 SMNVEV (reference sequence). CDR3 length equals 15 residues. This chain's CDR3 is CASSFGGYTGNEQFF.